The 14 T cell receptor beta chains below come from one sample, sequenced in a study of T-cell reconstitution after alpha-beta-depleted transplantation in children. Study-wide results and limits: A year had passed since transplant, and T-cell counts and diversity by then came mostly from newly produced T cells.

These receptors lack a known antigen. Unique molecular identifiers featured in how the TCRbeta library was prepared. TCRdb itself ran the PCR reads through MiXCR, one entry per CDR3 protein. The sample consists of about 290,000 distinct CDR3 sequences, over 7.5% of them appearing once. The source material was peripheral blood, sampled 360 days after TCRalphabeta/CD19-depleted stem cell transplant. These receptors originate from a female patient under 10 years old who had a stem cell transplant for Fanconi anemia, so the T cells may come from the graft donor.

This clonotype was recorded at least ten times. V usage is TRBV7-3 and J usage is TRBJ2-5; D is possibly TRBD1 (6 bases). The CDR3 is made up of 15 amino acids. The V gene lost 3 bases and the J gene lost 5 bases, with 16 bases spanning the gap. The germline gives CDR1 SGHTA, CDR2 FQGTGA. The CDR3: CASSLGPGEVETQYF. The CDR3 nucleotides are TGTGCCAGCAGCTTGGGTCCAGGGGAAGTGGAGACCCAGTACTTC. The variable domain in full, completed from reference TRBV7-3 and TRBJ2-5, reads GAGVSQTPSNKVTEKGKYVELRCDPISGHTALYWYRQSLGQGPEFLIYFQGTGAADDSGLPNDRFFAVRPEGSVSTLKIQRTERGDSAVYLCASSLGPGEVETQYFGPGTRLLVL.

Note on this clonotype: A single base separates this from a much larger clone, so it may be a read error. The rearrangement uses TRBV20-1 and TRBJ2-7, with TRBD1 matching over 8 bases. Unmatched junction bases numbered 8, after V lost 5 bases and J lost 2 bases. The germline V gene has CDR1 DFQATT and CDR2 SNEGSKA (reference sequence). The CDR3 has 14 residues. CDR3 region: CSADKTGEAYEQYF. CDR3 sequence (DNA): TGCAGTGCTGATAAGACAGGGGAGGCCTACGAGCAGTACTTC.

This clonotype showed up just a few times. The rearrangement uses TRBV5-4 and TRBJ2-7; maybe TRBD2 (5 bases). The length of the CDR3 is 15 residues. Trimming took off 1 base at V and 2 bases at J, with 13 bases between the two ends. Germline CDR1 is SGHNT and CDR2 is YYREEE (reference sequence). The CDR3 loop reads CASSLWAVGAYEQYF. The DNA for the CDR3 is TGTGCCAGCAGCTTGTGGGCGGTCGGGGCCTACGAGCAGTACTTC.

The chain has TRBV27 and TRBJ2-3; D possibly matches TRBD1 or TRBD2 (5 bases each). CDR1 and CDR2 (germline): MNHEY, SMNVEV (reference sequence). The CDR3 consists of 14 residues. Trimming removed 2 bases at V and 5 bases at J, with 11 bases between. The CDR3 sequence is CASSLNRGQDTQYF. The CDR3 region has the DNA TGTGCCAGCAGTTTAAACCGGGGCCAAGATACGCAGTATTTT.

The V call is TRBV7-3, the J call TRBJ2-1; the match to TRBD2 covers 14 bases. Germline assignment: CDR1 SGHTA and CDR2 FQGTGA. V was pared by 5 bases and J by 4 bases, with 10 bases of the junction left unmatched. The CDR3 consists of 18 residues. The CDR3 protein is CASSQGLAGVEGYNEQFF. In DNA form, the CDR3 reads TGTGCCAGCAGCCAGGGACTAGCGGGAGTAGAAGGATACAATGAGCAGTTCTTC.

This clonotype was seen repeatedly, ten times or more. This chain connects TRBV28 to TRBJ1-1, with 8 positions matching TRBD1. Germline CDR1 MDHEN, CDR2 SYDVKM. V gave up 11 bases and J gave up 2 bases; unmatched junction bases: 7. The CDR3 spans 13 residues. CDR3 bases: TGTGCCGGTCGAGGACAGGGTAACACTGAAGCTTTCTTT. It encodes CAGRGQGNTEAFF.

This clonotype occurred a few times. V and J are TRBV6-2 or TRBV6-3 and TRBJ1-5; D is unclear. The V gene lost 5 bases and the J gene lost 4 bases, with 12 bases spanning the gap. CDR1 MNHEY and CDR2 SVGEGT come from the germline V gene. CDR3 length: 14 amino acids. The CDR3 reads CASSPRISNQPQHF. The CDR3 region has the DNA TGTGCCAGCAGTCCCCGCATTTCTAATCAGCCCCAGCATTTT.

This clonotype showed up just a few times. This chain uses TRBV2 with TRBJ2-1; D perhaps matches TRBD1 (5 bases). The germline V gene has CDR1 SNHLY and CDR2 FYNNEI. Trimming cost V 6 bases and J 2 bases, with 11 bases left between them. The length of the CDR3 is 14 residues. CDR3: CASRARVPYNEQFF. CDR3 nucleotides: TGTGCCAGCAGAGCCAGGGTCCCCTACAATGAGCAGTTCTTC.

CDR3 sequence reads: CASSPPVAEAFF. CDR3 nucleotide sequence: TGTGCCAGCAGCCCCCCGGTTGCTGAAGCTTTCTTT. This chain links TRBV7-8 with TRBJ1-1; D not resolved. Per the germline V gene, CDR1 is SGHVS and CDR2 is FQNEAQ. The CDR3 runs to 12 residues. V was trimmed by 5 bases and J by 6 bases, leaving 10 bases between them.

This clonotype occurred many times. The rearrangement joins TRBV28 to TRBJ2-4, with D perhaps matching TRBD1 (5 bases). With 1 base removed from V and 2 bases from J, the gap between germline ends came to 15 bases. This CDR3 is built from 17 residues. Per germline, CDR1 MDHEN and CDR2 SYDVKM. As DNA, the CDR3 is TGTGCCAGCAGTTTATTGTATAGGGGCTTGTCCAAAAACATTCAGTACTTC. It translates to CASSLLYRGLSKNIQYF.

The CDR3 here is CASRPEGGSNNEQFF. The CDR3, as DNA: TGCGCCAGCAGGCCCGAGGGGGGGAGTAACAATGAGCAGTTCTTC. The chain couples TRBV10-1 to TRBJ2-1, with D possibly matching TRBD2 (7 bases). CDR1 is WNHNN and CDR2 is SYGVQD in the germline V gene (reference sequence). Deletions cut 6 bases from V and 5 bases from J, with 17 bases between. The length of the CDR3 is 15 residues.

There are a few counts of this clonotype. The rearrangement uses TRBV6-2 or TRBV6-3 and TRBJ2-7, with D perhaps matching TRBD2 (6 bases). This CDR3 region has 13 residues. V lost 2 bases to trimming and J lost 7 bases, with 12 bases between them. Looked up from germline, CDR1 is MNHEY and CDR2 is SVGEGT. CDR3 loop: CASSYAGPREQYF. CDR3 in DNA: TGTGCCAGCAGTTACGCGGGGCCTCGGGAGCAGTACTTC.

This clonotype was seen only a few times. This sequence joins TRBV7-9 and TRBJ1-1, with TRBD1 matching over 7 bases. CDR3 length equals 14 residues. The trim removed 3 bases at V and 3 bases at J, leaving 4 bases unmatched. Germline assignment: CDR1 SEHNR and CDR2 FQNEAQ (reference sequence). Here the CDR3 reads CASSLGQPHTEAFF. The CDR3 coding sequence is TGTGCCAGCAGCTTGGGACAGCCCCACACTGAAGCTTTCTTT.

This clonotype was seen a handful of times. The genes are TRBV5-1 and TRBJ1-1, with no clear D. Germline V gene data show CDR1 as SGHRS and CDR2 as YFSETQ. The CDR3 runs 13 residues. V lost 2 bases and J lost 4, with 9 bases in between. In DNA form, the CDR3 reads TGCGCCAGCAGCTTCGGGGTGGCCACTGAAGCTTTCTTT. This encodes CASSFGVATEAFF.